This TCR beta chain was captured in a study of blood T cell repertoires in COVID-19. Study information: From the United States, Italy and Spain came samples of acute and convalescent COVID-19.

Germline CDR1 is SGHKS and CDR2 is YYEKEE (reference sequence). V lost 0 bases and J lost 7; bases outside the gene matches: 7. The CDR3 sequence is 15 residues long. Libraries were prepared by immunoSEQ multiplex PCR; TCRdb keeps only in-frame clonotypes and omits some of them. The data show about 440,000 clones, around 90% seen once. Sequenced input: PBMCs or T cells enriched from blood (not recorded which). The receptor was derived from a man aged 18 to 29 who had recovered from COVID-19. The genes are TRBV5-5 and TRBJ2-4; 7 positions agree with TRBD2. The CDR3 is CASSLGDREANIQYF. The CDR3 DNA sequence: TGTGCCAGCAGCTTGGGGGACCGGGAGGCCAACATTCAGTACTTC.